The sequence of this TCR beta chain was determined in a study of glioma-infiltrating T cells after dendritic cell vaccination. Study as a whole: Autologous tumor lysate-pulsed dendritic cell vaccination was given between the early 2000s and the early 2010s. At biweekly intervals, patients got three intradermal dendritic cell vaccine injections. Notes on the study in general: Only a small number of patients had complete blood and tumor samples.

Clones were read by immunoSEQ multiplex PCR, and TCRdb kept only the in-frame ones, dropping some. The table shows about 95,000 clones, with over 65% occurring only once. Germline V CDR1 and CDR2: SEHNR, FQNEAQ (reference sequence). CDR3 length equals 16 residues. V was trimmed by 5 bases and J by 0 bases, leaving 13 bases between them. This clone was counted once. The antigen remains unidentified. The V call is TRBV7-9, the J call TRBJ1-4, with D possibly matching TRBD1 (6 bases). The sample consisted of blood, taken before dendritic cell vaccination. The receptor comes from a human donor with glioblastoma. The chain's CDR3 is CASSPRDIATNEKLFF. As DNA, the CDR3 is TGTGCCAGCAGCCCCAGGGACATTGCAACTAATGAAAAACTGTTTTTT.